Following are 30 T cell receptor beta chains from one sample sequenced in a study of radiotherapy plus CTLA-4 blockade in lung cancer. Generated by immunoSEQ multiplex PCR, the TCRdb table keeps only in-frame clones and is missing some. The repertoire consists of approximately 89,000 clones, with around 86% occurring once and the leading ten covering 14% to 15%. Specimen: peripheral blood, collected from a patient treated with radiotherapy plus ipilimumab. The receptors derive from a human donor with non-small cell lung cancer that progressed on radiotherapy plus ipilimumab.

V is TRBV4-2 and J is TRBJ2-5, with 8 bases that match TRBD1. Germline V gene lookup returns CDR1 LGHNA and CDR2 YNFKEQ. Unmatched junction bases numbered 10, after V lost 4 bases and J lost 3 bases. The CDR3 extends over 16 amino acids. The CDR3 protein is CASSPETGDTEETQYF. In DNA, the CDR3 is TGTGCCAGCAGCCCAGAGACAGGGGACACGGAAGAGACCCAGTACTTC.

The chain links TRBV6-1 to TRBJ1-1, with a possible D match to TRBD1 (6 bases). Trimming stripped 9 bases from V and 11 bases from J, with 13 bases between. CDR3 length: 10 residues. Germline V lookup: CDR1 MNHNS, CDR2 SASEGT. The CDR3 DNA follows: TGTGCCAGTTTCCACAGGGACGCTTTCTTT. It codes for CASFHRDAFF.

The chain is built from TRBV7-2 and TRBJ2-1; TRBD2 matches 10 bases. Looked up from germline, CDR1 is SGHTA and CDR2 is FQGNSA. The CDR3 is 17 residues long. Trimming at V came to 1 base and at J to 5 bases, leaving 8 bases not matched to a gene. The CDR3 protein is CASSLVLLAGKNNEQFF. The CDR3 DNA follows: TGTGCCAGCAGCTTAGTCCTACTAGCGGGGAAAAACAATGAGCAGTTCTTC.

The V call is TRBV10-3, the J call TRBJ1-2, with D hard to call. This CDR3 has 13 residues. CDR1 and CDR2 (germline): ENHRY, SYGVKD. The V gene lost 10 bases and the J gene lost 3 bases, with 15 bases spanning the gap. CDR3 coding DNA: TGTGCCACCGGGCCAGGAGTGGACTATGGCTACACCTTC. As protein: CATGPGVDYGYTF.

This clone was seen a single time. The CDR3 region has the DNA TGTGCCAGCAGTGAGGGGCCGGCCGAAAAACTGTTTTTT. Translation gives CASSEGPAEKLFF. The chain is built from TRBV6-1 and TRBJ1-4; D perhaps matches TRBD1 (5 bases). The CDR3 loop spans 13 amino acids. Germline-derived CDR1 and CDR2 are MNHNS and SASEGT. Between the trimmed V and J ends, which lost 3 bases and 8 bases, there was a span of 10 bases.

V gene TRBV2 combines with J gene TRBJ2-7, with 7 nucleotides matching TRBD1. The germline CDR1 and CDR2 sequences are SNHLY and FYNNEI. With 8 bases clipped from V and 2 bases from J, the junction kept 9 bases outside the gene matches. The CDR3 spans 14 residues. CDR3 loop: CASLRQGIPYEQYF. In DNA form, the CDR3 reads TGTGCCAGCCTGCGACAGGGAATACCCTACGAGCAGTACTTC.

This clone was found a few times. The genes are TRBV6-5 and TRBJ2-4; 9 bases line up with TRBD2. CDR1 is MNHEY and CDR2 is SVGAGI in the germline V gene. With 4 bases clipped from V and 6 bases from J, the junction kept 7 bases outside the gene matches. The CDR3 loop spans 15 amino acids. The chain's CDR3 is CASSSKGLAANIQYF. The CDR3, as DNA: TGTGCCAGCAGTTCCAAGGGACTAGCAGCAAACATTCAGTACTTC.

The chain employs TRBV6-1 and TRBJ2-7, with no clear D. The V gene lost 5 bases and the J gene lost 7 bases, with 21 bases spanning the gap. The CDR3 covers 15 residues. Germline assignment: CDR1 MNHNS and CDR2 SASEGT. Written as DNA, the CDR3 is TGTGCCAGCAGTCCCCTTACGGGCGGTCTTAAGGAGCAGTACTTC. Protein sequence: CASSPLTGGLKEQYF.

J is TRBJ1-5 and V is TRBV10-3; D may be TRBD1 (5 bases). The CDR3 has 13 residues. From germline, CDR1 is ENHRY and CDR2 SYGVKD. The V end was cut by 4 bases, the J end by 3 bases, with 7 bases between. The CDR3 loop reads CAISGGVNQPQHF. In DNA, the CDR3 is TGTGCCATCAGTGGGGGGGTCAATCAGCCCCAGCATTTT.

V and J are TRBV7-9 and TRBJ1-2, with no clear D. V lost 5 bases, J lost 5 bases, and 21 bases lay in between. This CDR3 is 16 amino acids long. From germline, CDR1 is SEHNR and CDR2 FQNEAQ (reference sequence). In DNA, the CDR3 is TGTGCCAGCAGCCCAACGCCGCAGGACCTTTCTTATGGCTACACCTTC. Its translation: CASSPTPQDLSYGYTF.

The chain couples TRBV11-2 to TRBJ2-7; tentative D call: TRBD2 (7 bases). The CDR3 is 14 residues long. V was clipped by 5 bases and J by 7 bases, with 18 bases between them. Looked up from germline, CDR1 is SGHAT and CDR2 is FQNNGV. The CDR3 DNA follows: TGTGCCAGCAGCCCCGAGCCGGGGGGCGGGGAGCAGTACTTC. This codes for CASSPEPGGGEQYF.

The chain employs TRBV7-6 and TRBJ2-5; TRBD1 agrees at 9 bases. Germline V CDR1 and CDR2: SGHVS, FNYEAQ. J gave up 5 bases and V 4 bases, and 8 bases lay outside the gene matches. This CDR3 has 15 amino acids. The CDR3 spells CASSSRIDRGETQYF. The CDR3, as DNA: TGTGCCAGCAGCTCAAGAATCGACAGGGGGGAGACCCAGTACTTC.

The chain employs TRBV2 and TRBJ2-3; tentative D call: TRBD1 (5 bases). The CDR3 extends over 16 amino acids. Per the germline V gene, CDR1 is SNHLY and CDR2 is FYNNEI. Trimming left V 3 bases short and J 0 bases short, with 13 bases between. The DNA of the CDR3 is TGTGCCAGCAGTGACCCGGACACCCTAAGCACAGATACGCAGTATTTT. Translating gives CASSDPDTLSTDTQYF.

The DNA of the CDR3 is TGTGCCAGCACCGACAGGCTCCTTGACTACGAGCAGTACTTC. Translation: CASTDRLLDYEQYF. This chain connects TRBV28 to TRBJ2-7, with D maybe TRBD1 (6 bases). The CDR3 has 14 residues. Germline CDR1 is MDHEN and CDR2 is SYDVKM. Trimming left V 7 bases short and J 3 bases short, with 16 bases between. Full variable domain (outside the CDR3, taken from reference TRBV28 and TRBJ2-7): DVKVTQSSRYLVKRTGEKVFLECVQDMDHENMFWYRQDPGLGLRLIYFSYDVKMKEKGDIPEGYSVSREKKERFSLILESASTNQTSMYLCASTDRLLDYEQYFGPGTRLTVT.

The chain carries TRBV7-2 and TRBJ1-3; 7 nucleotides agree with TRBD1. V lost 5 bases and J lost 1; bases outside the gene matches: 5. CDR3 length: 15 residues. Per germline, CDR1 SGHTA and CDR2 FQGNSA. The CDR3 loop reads CASSDRVLSGNTIYF. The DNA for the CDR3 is TGTGCCAGCAGCGACAGGGTTCTTTCTGGAAACACCATATATTTT.

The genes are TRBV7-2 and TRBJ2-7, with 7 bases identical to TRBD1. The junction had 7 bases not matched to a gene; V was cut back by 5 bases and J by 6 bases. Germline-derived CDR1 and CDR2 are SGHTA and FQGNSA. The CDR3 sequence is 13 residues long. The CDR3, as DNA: TGTGCCAGCAGCCGTGACAGGGACGGCGAGCAGTACTTC. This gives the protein CASSRDRDGEQYF.

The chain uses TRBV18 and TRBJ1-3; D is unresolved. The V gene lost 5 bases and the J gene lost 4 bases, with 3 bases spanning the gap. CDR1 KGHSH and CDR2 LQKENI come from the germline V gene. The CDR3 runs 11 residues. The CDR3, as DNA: TGTGCCAGCTCATCCGGAAACACCATATATTTT. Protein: CASSSGNTIYF.

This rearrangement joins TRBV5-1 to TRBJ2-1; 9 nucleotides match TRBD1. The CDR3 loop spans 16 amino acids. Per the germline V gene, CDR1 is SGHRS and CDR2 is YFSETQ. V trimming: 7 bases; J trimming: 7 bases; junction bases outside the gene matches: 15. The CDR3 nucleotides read TGCGCCAGCGGTAAGACAACCGGGACAGGGTATAATGAGCAGTTCTTC. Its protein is CASGKTTGTGYNEQFF.

The CDR3 nucleotides are TGTGCCAGCAGCTCGACCGGGGCGGAGCAGTTCTTC. It is translated as CASSSTGAEQFF. V is TRBV7-3 and J is TRBJ2-1; either TRBD1 or TRBD2 may fit D (5 bases each). The CDR3 runs to 12 residues. V lost 4 bases to trimming and J lost 10 bases, with 11 bases between them. Germline-derived CDR1 and CDR2 are SGHTA and FQGTGA.

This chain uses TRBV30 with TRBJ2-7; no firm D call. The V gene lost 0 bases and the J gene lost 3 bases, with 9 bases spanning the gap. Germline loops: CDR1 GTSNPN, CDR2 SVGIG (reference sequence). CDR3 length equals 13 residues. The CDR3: CAWSVLLGYEQYF. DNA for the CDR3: TGTGCCTGGAGTGTACTCCTGGGCTACGAGCAGTACTTC.

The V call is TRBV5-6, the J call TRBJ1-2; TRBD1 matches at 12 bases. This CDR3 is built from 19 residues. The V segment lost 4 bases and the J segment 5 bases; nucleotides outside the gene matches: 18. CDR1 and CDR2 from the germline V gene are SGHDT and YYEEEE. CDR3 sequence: CASSEALSTGTGGLYGYTF. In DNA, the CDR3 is TGTGCCAGCAGCGAAGCCTTATCTACCGGGACAGGGGGCTTGTATGGCTACACCTTC.

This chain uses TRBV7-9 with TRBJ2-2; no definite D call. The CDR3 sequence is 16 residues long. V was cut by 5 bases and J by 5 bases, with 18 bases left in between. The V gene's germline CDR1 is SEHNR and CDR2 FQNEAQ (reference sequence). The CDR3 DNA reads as TGTGCCAGCAGCCCTCCCGTCGGCTCTTCGACCGGGGAGCTGTTTTTT. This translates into CASSPPVGSSTGELFF.

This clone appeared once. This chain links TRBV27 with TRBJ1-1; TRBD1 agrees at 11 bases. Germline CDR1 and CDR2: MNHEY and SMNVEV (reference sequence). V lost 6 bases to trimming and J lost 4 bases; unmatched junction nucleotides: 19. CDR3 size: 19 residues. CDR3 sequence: CASRRRRSGTGGKFTEAFF. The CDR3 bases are TGTGCCAGCAGACGAAGAAGAAGCGGGACAGGGGGTAAGTTCACTGAAGCTTTCTTT.

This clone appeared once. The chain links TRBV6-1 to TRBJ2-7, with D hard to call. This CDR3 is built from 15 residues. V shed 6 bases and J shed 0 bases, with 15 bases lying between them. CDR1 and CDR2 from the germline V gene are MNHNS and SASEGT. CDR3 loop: CASSVLKWSSYEQYF. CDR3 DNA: TGTGCCAGCAGCGTTTTGAAATGGAGCTCCTACGAGCAGTACTTC.

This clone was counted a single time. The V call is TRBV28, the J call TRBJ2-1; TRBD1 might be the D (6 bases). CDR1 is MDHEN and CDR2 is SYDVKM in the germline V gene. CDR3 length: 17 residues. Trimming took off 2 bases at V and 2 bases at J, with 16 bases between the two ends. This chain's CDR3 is CASSLPTGLGTYNEQFF. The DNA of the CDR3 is TGTGCCAGCAGTTTACCCACAGGGTTAGGGACCTACAATGAGCAGTTCTTC.

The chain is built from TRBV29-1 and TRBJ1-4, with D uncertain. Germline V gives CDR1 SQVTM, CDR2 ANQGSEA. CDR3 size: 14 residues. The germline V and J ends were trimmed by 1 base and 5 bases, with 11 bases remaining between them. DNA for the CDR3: TGCAGCGTTGAAGGGCACGGGCTGAATGAAAAACTGTTTTTT. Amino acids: CSVEGHGLNEKLFF. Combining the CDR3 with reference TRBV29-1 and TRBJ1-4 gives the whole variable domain SAVISQKPSRDICQRGTSLTIQCQVDSQVTMMFWYRQQPGQSLTLIATANQGSEATYESGFVIDKFPISRPNLTFSTLTVSNMSPEDSSIYLCSVEGHGLNEKLFFGSGTQLSVL.

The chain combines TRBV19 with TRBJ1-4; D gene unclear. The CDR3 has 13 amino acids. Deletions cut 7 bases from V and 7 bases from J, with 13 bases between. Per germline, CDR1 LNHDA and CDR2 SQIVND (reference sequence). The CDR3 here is CASKEEPGEKLFF. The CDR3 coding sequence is TGTGCCAGTAAGGAGGAACCCGGTGAAAAACTGTTTTTT. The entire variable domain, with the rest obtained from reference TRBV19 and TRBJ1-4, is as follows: DGGITQSPKYLFRKEGQNVTLSCEQNLNHDAMYWYRQDPGQGLRLIYYSQIVNDFQKGDIAEGYSVSREKKESFPLTVTSAQKNPTAFYLCASKEEPGEKLFFGSGTQLSVL.

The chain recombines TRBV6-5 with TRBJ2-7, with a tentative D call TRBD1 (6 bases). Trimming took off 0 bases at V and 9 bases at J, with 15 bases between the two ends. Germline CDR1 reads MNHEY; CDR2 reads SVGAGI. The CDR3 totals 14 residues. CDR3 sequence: CASSYSIFRGSQYF. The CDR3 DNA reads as TGTGCCAGCAGTTACTCGATTTTCAGGGGATCGCAGTACTTC.

The CDR3 DNA reads as TGTGCCAGTAACCGCCAAACCCGGGGGGGTGAGCAGTTCTTC. This gives the protein CASNRQTRGGEQFF. V gene TRBV19 combines with J gene TRBJ2-1; 8 nucleotides agree with TRBD2. Germline CDR1 and CDR2: LNHDA and SQIVND (reference sequence). This CDR3 has 14 amino acids. Trimming cost V 7 bases and J 9 bases; bases outside gene matches: 11.

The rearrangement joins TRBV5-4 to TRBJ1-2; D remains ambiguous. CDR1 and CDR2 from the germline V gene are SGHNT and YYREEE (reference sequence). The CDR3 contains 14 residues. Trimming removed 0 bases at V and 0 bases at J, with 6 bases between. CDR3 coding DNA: TGTGCCAGCAGCTTGGACAGTTCTAACTATGGCTACACCTTC. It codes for CASSLDSSNYGYTF.